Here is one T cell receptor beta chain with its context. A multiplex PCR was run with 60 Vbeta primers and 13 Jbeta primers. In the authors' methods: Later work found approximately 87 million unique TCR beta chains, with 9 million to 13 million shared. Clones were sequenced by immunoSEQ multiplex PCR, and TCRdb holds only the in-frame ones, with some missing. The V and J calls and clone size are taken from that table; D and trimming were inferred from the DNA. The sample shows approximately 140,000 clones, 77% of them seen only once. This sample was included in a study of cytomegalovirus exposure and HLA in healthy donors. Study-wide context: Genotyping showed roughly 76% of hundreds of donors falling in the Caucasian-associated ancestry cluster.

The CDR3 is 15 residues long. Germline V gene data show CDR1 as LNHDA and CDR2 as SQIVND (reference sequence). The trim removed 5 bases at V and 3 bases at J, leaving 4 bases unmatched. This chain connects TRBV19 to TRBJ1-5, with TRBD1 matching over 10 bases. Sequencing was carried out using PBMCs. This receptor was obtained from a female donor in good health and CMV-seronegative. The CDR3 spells CASSPGTGVNQPQHF. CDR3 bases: TGTGCCAGTAGTCCCGGGACAGGGGTCAATCAGCCCCAGCATTTT.